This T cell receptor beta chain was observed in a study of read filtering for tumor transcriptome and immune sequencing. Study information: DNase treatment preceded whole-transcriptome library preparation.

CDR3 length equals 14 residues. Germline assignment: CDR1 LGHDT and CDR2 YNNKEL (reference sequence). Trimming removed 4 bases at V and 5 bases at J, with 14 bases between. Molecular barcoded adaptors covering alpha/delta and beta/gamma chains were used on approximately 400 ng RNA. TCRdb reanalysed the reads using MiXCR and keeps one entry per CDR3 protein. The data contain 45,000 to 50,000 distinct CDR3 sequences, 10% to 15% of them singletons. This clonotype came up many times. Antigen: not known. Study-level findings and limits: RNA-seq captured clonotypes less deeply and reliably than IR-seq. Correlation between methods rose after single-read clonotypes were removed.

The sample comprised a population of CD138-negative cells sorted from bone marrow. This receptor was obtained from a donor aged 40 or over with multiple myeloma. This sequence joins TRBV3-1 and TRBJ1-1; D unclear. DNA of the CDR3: TGTGCCAGCAGCCCTAGGACGCAAGATACTGAAGCTTTCTTT. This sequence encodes CASSPRTQDTEAFF.